Following are 25 T cell receptor beta chains from one sample sequenced in a study of shared clonotypes between healthy human individuals. Sequenced by immunoSEQ multiplex PCR; TCRdb stores in-frame clones only, minus some. This table has roughly 660,000 clones, less than 95% appearing once. Input material: memory CD8+ T cells from PBMCs. Subset defined: CD45RO+ cells pooled with CCR7-negative TemRA cells. Every receptor here comes from a man younger than 35 in good health. Some clones in this sample may be carry-over from other donors' samples.

This clone was detected only once. The J gene is TRBJ1-4, the V gene TRBV28; a possible D gene is TRBD1 (5 bases). The CDR3 length is 15 residues. Trimming took 3 bases from V and 3 from J, leaving 11 bases between them. Germline lookup yields CDR1 MDHEN and CDR2 SYDVKM. Here the CDR3 reads CASSFGWGSNEKLFF. The CDR3 region has the DNA TGTGCCAGCAGTTTCGGTTGGGGGTCTAATGAAAAACTGTTTTTT.

This chain connects TRBV2 to TRBJ2-7, with D uncertain. The CDR3 has 11 amino acids. Germline CDR1 reads SNHLY; CDR2 reads FYNNEI. Trimming took off 9 bases at V and 5 bases at J, with 11 bases between the two ends. CDR3 DNA: TGTGCCAGTAGGACGTTCCACGAGCAGTACTTC. This translates into CASRTFHEQYF.

Only a few counts were recorded for this clone. The CDR3 DNA reads TGTGCCAGCAGCCCCGCAGGGCAAAACTATGGCTACACCTTC. Translated: CASSPAGQNYGYTF. This sequence joins TRBV7-8 and TRBJ1-2; D is possibly TRBD1 (5 bases). The CDR3 spans 14 residues. V dropped 5 bases and J dropped 2 bases, with 12 bases sitting between them. Germline lookup yields CDR1 SGHVS and CDR2 FQNEAQ.

This clone was counted a few times. CDR3 region: CASSLATSGRHEQYF. The CDR3 bases are TGTGCCAGCAGCTTAGCGACTAGCGGGAGACACGAGCAGTACTTC. The chain has TRBV7-2 and TRBJ2-7; 12 bases are a match to TRBD2. J lost 5 bases, V lost 0 bases, and 2 bases had no gene match. CDR3 size: 15 residues. The germline V gene has CDR1 SGHTA and CDR2 FQGNSA.

The J gene is TRBJ1-1, the V gene TRBV18, with 12 positions matching TRBD1. Trimming removed 3 bases from V and 5 bases from J; junction bases left unmatched: 4. This CDR3 spans 15 amino acids. Germline V gene data show CDR1 as KGHSH and CDR2 as LQKENI. As DNA, the CDR3 is TGTGCCAGCTCACCCGGGACAGGGGGCCGAACTGAAGCTTTCTTT. Amino acids: CASSPGTGGRTEAFF. The full variable domain, with the rest looked up from reference TRBV18 and TRBJ1-1, is NAGVMQNPRHLVRRRGQEARLRCSPMKGHSHVYWYRQLPEEGLKFMVYLQKENIIDESGMPKERFSAEFPKEGPSILRIQQVVRGDSAAYFCASSPGTGGRTEAFFGQGTRLTVV.

This clone appeared once. J is TRBJ2-2 and V is TRBV11-2; D is unclear. Trimming pared 1 base from V and 7 bases from J, leaving 13 bases between. The CDR3 loop spans 15 amino acids. The germline V gene has CDR1 SGHAT and CDR2 FQNNGV. The CDR3 DNA sequence: TGTGCCAGCAGCTTAGGGCCCAGGACCGACGGGGAGCTGTTTTTT. It yields the protein CASSLGPRTDGELFF.

The genes are TRBV28 and TRBJ1-1; TRBD1 might be the D (6 bases). Trimming pared 11 bases from V and 4 bases from J, leaving 14 bases between. The germline V gene encodes CDR1 MDHEN and CDR2 SYDVKM. The CDR3 is 12 amino acids. CDR3 protein: CASSGGGTEAFF. The CDR3 coding sequence is TGTGCCTCTTCAGGAGGGGGCACTGAAGCTTTCTTT.

The V call is TRBV28, the J call TRBJ2-1; no clear D gene. Germline CDR1 and CDR2: MDHEN and SYDVKM. Trimming pared 5 bases from V and 9 bases from J, leaving 14 bases between. This CDR3 spans 13 amino acids. The CDR3 spells CASSPPPIGEQFF. As DNA, the CDR3 is TGTGCCAGCAGTCCCCCCCCGATCGGTGAGCAGTTCTTC.

The chain is built from TRBV7-2 and TRBJ1-3; D is perhaps TRBD1 (6 bases). V was trimmed by 5 bases and J by 2 bases, leaving 19 bases between them. The CDR3 extends over 17 amino acids. CDR1 is SGHTA, CDR2 FQGNSA, per germline. The CDR3 nucleotides read TGTGCCAGCAGCCCTCATCCGGGACAAGTACCTGGAAACACCATATATTTT. Protein product: CASSPHPGQVPGNTIYF. The full variable domain, in which reference TRBV7-2 and TRBJ1-3 provide the parts outside the CDR3, is GAGVSQSPSNKVTEKGKDVELRCDPISGHTALYWYRQSLGQGLEFLIYFQGNSAPDKSGLPSDRFSAERTGGSVSTLTIQRTQQEDSAVYLCASSPHPGQVPGNTIYFGEGSWLTVV.

J is TRBJ2-3 and V is TRBV27; D is uncertain. Germline CDR1 and CDR2: MNHEY and SMNVEV (reference sequence). Trimming took off 0 bases at V and 5 bases at J, with 6 bases between the two ends. The CDR3 has 13 residues. The CDR3 coding sequence is TGTGCCAGCAGTTTATCGTCAGGAGATACGCAGTATTTT. It is translated as CASSLSSGDTQYF.

This chain links TRBV7-8 with TRBJ1-3; D not certain. With 5 bases removed from V and 0 bases from J, the gap between germline ends came to 17 bases. Germline V gene sequence: CDR1 SGHVS, CDR2 FQNEAQ. The length of the CDR3 is 17 residues. CDR3 region: CASSLTYLGNSGNTIYF. CDR3 DNA sequence: TGTGCCAGCAGCCTAACTTACCTGGGAAACTCTGGAAACACCATATATTTT.

The rearrangement uses TRBV4-3 and TRBJ2-3, with TRBD2 identical over 9 bases. This CDR3 contains 15 residues. The trim removed 0 bases at V and 7 bases at J, leaving 5 bases unmatched. The germline V gene encodes CDR1 LGHNA and CDR2 YSLEER. CDR3 DNA sequence: TGCGCCAGCAGCCAAGAGGCTAGCGGGGTATATACGCAGTATTTT. Translating it yields CASSQEASGVYTQYF.

The rearrangement joins TRBV4-3 to TRBJ2-5; 7 nucleotides match TRBD1. The DNA end is more similar to TRBJ2-7, so the J call may be wrong. Germline loops: CDR1 LGHNA, CDR2 YSLEER. This CDR3 has 15 amino acids. The CDR3 reads CASSQLQGPLYEQYF. In nucleotides, the CDR3 is TGCGCCAGCAGCCAACTACAGGGGCCTCTCTACGAGCAGTACTTC.

The gene calls are TRBV27 and TRBJ1-2, with a possible D match to TRBD1 (6 bases). Germline loops: CDR1 MNHEY, CDR2 SMNVEV (reference sequence). The V gene lost 8 bases and the J gene lost 2 bases, with 18 bases spanning the gap. The CDR3 totals 15 residues. CDR3 sequence (DNA): TGTGCCAGCCGCCAAACCGGGACACCAAACTATGGCTACACCTTC. Encoded protein: CASRQTGTPNYGYTF.

V and J are TRBV28 and TRBJ1-1, with a possible D match to TRBD1 (5 bases). V was pared by 3 bases and J by 1 base, with 9 bases between. The CDR3 runs to 14 residues. Germline-derived CDR1 and CDR2 are MDHEN and SYDVKM. The CDR3 sequence is CASSLGQANTEAFF. The CDR3 DNA follows: TGTGCCAGCAGTTTGGGGCAGGCGAACACTGAAGCTTTCTTT.

This clone came up once. The genes are TRBV28 and TRBJ2-5; D remains ambiguous. Trimming cost V 2 bases and J 4 bases, with 14 bases left between them. Germline assignment: CDR1 MDHEN and CDR2 SYDVKM. The length of the CDR3 is 15 residues. In DNA, the CDR3 is TGTGCCAGCAGTTTAATGTGGCAGTCGTTAGAGACCCAGTACTTC. It specifies CASSLMWQSLETQYF.

The rearrangement joins TRBV28 to TRBJ2-4; possibly TRBD2 for D (7 bases). Germline lookup yields CDR1 MDHEN and CDR2 SYDVKM. V gave up 4 bases and J gave up 8 bases, with 18 bases separating them. The CDR3 has 15 residues. The DNA of the CDR3 is TGTGCCAGCAGTTCTCTTAGGGAGGGGGAGGACATTCAGTACTTC. It yields the protein CASSSLREGEDIQYF.

The chain couples TRBV9 to TRBJ2-1, with D maybe TRBD2 (5 bases). CDR3 size: 12 residues. Germline V gene sequence: CDR1 SGDLS, CDR2 YYNGEE. The V end was cut by 0 bases, the J end by 11 bases, with 9 bases between. The CDR3: CASSVGSGKQFF. CDR3 coding DNA: TGTGCCAGCAGCGTAGGATCGGGGAAGCAGTTCTTC.

The chain has TRBV29-1 and TRBJ2-2, with D unclear. Between the trimmed V and J ends, which lost 6 bases and 1 base, there was a span of 9 bases. There are 13 residues in the CDR3. Germline V lookup: CDR1 SQVTM, CDR2 ANQGSEA. CDR3 protein: CSVLPQNTGELFF. The CDR3 bases are TGCAGCGTCCTGCCACAGAACACCGGGGAGCTGTTTTTT.

Comment on this clone: A read error may produce the germline difference seen at one junction end. V usage is TRBV7-9 and J usage is TRBJ1-6; no definite D call. The CDR3 totals 12 residues. Germline CDR1 and CDR2: SEHNR and FQNEAQ (reference sequence). The CDR3 DNA reads TGTGCCAGCAGCCTAGCTAATTCACCCCTCCACTTT. This translates into CASSLANSPLHF. The full variable domain, with the rest looked up from reference TRBV7-9 and TRBJ1-6, is DTGVSQNPRHKITKRGQNVTFRCDPISEHNRLYWYRQTLGQGPEFLTYFQNEAQLEKSRLLSDRFSAERPKGSFSTLEIQRTEQGDSAMYLCASSLANSPLHFGNGTRLTVT.

CDR3 sequence reads: CASSLRTSGSMETQYF. DNA for the CDR3: TGTGCCAGCAGCCTCCGGACTAGCGGGAGTATGGAGACCCAGTACTTC. The V gene is TRBV7-6, the J gene TRBJ2-5; 13 bases map to TRBD2. This CDR3 spans 16 amino acids. Trimming cost V 5 bases and J 5 bases; bases outside gene matches: 8. The germline gives CDR1 SGHVS, CDR2 FNYEAQ.

V and J are TRBV4-2 and TRBJ2-1; 11 nucleotides align to TRBD2. The CDR3 is 16 amino acids. After removal of 4 bases from V and 4 bases from J, the junction contained 6 bases not matched to a gene. Looked up from germline, CDR1 is LGHNA and CDR2 is YNFKEQ. This CDR3 reads CASSRLGTSGYNEQFF. CDR3 DNA sequence: TGTGCCAGCAGCCGACTTGGGACTAGCGGTTACAATGAGCAGTTCTTC.

J is TRBJ1-1 and V is TRBV19; TRBD1 agrees at 7 bases. V lost 11 bases and J lost 1; bases outside the gene matches: 1. Germline V gives CDR1 LNHDA, CDR2 SQIVND (reference sequence). This CDR3 spans 11 amino acids. This CDR3 reads CAGQENTEAFF. The CDR3 bases are TGTGCCGGACAGGAGAACACTGAAGCTTTCTTT.

V gene TRBV9 combines with J gene TRBJ2-7; 9 bases are shared with TRBD2. Germline CDR1 is SGDLS and CDR2 is YYNGEE. V shed 0 bases and J 3 bases; nucleotides not matched to a gene: 10. The CDR3 has 17 residues. This CDR3 reads CASSVEASGISRYEQYF. CDR3 in DNA: TGTGCCAGCAGCGTAGAGGCTAGCGGGATTTCCCGCTACGAGCAGTACTTC. Complete variable domain (other parts from reference TRBV9 and TRBJ2-7): DSGVTQTPKHLITATGQRVTLRCSPRSGDLSVYWYQQSLDQGLQFLIQYYNGEERAKGNILERFSAQQFPDLHSELNLSSLELGDSALYFCASSVEASGISRYEQYFGPGTRLTVT.

The gene calls are TRBV28 and TRBJ1-1; D is uncertain. The CDR3 contains 13 residues. Germline V gene lookup returns CDR1 MDHEN and CDR2 SYDVKM. Trimming shortened V by 4 bases and J by 7 bases, and 13 bases separated the two germline ends. The CDR3 sequence: CASSSPGSYEAFF. CDR3 coding DNA: TGTGCCAGCAGTTCCCCTGGCAGTTATGAAGCTTTCTTT. Full variable domain (rest looked up from reference TRBV28 and TRBJ1-1): DVKVTQSSRYLVKRTGEKVFLECVQDMDHENMFWYRQDPGLGLRLIYFSYDVKMKEKGDIPEGYSVSREKKERFSLILESASTNQTSMYLCASSSPGSYEAFFGQGTRLTVV.